The T cell receptor beta chain under discussion was sequenced for a study of beta chain features in type 1 diabetes. V was clipped by 4 bases and J by 4 bases, with 20 bases between them. This CDR3 is built from 16 residues. The germline gives CDR1 SGHRS, CDR2 YFSETQ. As every portion of the isolated RNA was reverse transcribed, the sequencing read expressed TCRB transcripts. Some clones are missing from TCRdb's copy, which holds only in-frame ones; the method was immunoSEQ multiplex PCR. This sample has 310,000 or so clones, with roughly 11% found just once. The rearrangement joins TRBV5-1 to TRBJ2-5; maybe TRBD2 (6 bases). This clonotype originated in a woman aged 25 to 39 in good health. The specimen sequenced was naive CD4+ T cells from blood. The CDR3 region is CASSLTSARGRETQYF. The CDR3 nucleotides read TGCGCCAGCAGCCTAACATCGGCGCGGGGACGAGAGACCCAGTACTTC.